The sequence of this T cell receptor (beta chain) was determined in a study of CD8+CD57+ T cells in acquired aplastic anemia. The overall study: Roughly 9.9 million reads, on average, were obtained for CD4+ cells from healthy donors.

Genomic DNA, the template, was used for profiling of the TCR beta VDJ and CDR3. TCRdb ran MiXCR on the reads and lists one entry per CDR3 protein. In the table there are hundreds of thousands of distinct CDR3 sequences, 55% to 75% of which are singletons. Study-wide findings and caveats: Simpson's diversity of CD8+ cells was not significantly different in patients compared with controls.

This clonotype turned up a few times. What it binds is unknown. Lacking the conserved final phenylalanine or tryptophan, this CDR3 likely reflects a read error. The sample comprised sorted CD4+, CD8+, or CD8+CD57+ T cells (not recorded which) from PBMCs. The clonotype was recovered from a human donor in good health, serving as a control.

CDR3 sequence reads: CASSSLDSYGYTS. The CDR3 DNA sequence: TGTGCCAGTAGCTCATTGGACAGCTATGGCTACACCTCC. This chain uses TRBV7-9 with TRBJ1-2; D is perhaps TRBD1 (6 bases). The CDR3 spans 13 residues. Germline CDR1 reads SEHNR; CDR2 reads FQNEAQ (reference sequence).